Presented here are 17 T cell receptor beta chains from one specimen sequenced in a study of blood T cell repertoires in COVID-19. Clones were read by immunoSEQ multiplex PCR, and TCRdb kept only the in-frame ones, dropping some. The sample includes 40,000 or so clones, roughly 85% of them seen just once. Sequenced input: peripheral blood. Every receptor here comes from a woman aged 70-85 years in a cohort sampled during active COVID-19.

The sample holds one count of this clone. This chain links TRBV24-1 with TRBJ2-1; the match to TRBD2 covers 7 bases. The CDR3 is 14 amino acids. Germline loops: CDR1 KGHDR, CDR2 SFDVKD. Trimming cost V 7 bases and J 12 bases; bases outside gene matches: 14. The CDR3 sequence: CATRDGGEGMGQFF. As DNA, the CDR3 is TGTGCCACCAGGGATGGAGGGGAGGGAATGGGGCAGTTCTTC.

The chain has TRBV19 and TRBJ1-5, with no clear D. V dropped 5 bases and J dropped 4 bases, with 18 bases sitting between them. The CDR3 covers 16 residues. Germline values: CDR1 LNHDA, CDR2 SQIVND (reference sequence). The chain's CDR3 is CASSRRRRAVNQPQHF. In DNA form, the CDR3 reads TGTGCCAGTAGTCGGAGGCGACGCGCGGTAAATCAGCCCCAGCATTTT. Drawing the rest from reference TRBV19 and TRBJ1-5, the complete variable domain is DGGITQSPKYLFRKEGQNVTLSCEQNLNHDAMYWYRQDPGQGLRLIYYSQIVNDFQKGDIAEGYSVSREKKESFPLTVTSAQKNPTAFYLCASSRRRRAVNQPQHFGDGTRLSIL.

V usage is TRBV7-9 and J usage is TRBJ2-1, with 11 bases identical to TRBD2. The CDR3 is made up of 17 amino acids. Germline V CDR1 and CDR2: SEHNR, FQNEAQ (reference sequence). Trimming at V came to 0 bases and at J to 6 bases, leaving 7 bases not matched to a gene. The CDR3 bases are TGTGCCAGCAGCTTAGCATTGACTAGCGGGAACCTCAATGAGCAGTTCTTC. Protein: CASSLALTSGNLNEQFF.

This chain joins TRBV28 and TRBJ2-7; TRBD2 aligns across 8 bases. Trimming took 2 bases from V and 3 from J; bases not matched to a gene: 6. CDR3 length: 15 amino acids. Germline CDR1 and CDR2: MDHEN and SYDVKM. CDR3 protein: CASSLGLAGHYEQYF. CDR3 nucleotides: TGTGCCAGCAGTTTAGGGTTAGCGGGGCACTACGAGCAGTACTTC.

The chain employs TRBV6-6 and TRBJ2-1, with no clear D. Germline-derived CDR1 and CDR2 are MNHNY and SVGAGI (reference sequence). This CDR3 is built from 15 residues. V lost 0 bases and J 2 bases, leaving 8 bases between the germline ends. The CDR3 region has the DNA TGTGCCAGCAGTTACTCCCAGGTCCCCTACAATGAGCAGTTCTTC. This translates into CASSYSQVPYNEQFF.

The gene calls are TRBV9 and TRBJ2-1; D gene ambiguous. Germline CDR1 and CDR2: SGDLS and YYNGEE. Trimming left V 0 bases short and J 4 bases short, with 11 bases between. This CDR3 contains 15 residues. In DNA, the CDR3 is TGTGCCAGCAGCGTAGATCTGGCGGTTTACAATGAGCAGTTCTTC. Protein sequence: CASSVDLAVYNEQFF. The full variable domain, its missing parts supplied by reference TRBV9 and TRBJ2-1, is DSGVTQTPKHLITATGQRVTLRCSPRSGDLSVYWYQQSLDQGLQFLIQYYNGEERAKGNILERFSAQQFPDLHSELNLSSLELGDSALYFCASSVDLAVYNEQFFGPGTRLTVL.

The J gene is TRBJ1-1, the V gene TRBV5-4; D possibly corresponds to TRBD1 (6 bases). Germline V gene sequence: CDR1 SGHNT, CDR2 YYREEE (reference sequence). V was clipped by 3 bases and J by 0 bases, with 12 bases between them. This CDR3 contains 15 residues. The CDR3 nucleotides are TGTGCCAGCAGCTCTGAGACAGGTCTGAACACTGAAGCTTTCTTT. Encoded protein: CASSSETGLNTEAFF. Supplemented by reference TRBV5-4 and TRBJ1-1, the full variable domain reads ETGVTQSPTHLIKTRGQQVTLRCSSQSGHNTVSWYQQALGQGPQFIFQYYREEENGRGNFPPRFSGLQFPNYSSELNVNALELDDSALYLCASSSETGLNTEAFFGQGTRLTVV.

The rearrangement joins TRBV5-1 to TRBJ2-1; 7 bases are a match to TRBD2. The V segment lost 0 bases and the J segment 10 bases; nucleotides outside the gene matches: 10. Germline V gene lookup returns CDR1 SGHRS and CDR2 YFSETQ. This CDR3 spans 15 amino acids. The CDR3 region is CASSLEGRDYTEQFF. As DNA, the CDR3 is TGCGCCAGCAGCTTGGAGGGGCGGGACTACACGGAGCAGTTCTTC.

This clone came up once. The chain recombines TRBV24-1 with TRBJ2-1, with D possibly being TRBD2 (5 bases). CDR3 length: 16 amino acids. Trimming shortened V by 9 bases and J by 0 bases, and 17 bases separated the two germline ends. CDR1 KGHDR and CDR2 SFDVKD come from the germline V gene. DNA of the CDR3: TGTGCCACCTCACGACGAGGGTCGAGCTCCTACAATGAGCAGTTCTTC. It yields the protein CATSRRGSSSYNEQFF.

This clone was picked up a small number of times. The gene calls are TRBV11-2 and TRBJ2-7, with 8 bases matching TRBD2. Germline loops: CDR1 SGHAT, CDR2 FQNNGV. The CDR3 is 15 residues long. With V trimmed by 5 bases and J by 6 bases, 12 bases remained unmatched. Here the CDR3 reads CASSPQAGGSSEQYF. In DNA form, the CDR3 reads TGTGCCAGCAGCCCTCAGGCGGGGGGAAGTTCCGAGCAGTACTTC.

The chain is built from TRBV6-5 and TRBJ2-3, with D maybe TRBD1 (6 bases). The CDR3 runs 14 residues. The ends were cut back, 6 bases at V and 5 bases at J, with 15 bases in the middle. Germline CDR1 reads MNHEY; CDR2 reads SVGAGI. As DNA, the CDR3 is TGTGCCAGCAGAGACGATCAGGGGCGAGATACGCAGTATTTT. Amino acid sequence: CASRDDQGRDTQYF.

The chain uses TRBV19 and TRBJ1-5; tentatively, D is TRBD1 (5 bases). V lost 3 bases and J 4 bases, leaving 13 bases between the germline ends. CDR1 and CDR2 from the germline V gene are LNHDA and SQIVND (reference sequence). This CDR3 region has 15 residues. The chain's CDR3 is CASSIQGLLNQPQHF. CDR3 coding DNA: TGTGCCAGTAGTATTCAGGGCCTCCTGAATCAGCCCCAGCATTTT.

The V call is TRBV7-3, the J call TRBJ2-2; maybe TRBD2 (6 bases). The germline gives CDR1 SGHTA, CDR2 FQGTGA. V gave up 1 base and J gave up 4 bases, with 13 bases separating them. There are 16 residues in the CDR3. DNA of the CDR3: TGTGCCAGCAGCTTAAGTCCGGGAGTGTCCACCGGGGAGCTGTTTTTT. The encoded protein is CASSLSPGVSTGELFF.

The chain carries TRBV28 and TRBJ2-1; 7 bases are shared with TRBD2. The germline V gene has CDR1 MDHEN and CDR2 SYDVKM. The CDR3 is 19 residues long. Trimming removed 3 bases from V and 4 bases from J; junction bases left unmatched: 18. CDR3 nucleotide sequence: TGTGCCAGCAGTTTCCCCTCTTACCTATCCGGGACTACTTACAATGAGCAGTTCTTC. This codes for CASSFPSYLSGTTYNEQFF.

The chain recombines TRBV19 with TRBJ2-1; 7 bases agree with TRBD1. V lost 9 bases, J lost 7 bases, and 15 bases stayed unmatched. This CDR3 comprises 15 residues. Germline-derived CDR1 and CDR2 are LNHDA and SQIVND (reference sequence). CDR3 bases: TGTGCCAGCATCTCCGGGGCAGGGGGTGATAATGAGCAGTTCTTC. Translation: CASISGAGGDNEQFF.

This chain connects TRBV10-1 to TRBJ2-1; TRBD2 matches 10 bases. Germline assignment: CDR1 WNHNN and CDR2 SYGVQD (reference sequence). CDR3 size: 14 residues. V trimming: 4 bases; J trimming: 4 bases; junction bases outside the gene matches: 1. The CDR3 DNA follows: TGCGCCAGCAGTGGGACTAGCGGATACAATGAGCAGTTCTTC. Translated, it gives CASSGTSGYNEQFF.

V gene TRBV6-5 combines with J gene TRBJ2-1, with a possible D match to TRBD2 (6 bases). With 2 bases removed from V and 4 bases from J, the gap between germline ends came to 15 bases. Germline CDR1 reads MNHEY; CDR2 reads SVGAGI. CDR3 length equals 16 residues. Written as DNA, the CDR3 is TGTGCCAGCAGTTACGAAGGGCCGGGAGCTTACAATGAGCAGTTCTTC. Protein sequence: CASSYEGPGAYNEQFF.